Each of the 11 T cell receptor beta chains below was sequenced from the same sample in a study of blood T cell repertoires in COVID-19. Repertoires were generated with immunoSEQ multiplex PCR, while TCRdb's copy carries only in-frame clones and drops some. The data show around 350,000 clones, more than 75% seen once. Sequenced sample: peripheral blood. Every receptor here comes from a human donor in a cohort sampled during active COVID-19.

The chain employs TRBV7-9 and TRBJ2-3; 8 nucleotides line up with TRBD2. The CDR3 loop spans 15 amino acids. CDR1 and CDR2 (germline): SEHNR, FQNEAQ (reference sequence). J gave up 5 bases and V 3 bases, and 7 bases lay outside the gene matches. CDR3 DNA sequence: TGTGCCAGCAGCTTTGCCGGGACTAGGGAAGATACGCAGTATTTT. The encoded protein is CASSFAGTREDTQYF.

This CDR3 is CASGGPSSSYNEQFF. For the CDR3, the DNA is TGTGCCAGCGGCGGGCCGTCCAGCTCCTACAATGAGCAGTTCTTC. The chain uses TRBV6-5 and TRBJ2-1, with a weak D call TRBD2 (5 bases). There are 15 residues in the CDR3. Trimming stripped 8 bases from V and 0 bases from J, with 14 bases between. CDR1 and CDR2 (germline): MNHEY, SVGAGI.

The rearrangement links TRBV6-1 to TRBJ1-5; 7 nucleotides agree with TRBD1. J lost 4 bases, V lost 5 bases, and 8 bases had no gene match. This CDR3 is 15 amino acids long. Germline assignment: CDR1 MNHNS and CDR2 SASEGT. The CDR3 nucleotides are TGTGCCAGCAGTTCCCCTGACAGGGCGAATCAGCCCCAGCATTTT. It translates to CASSSPDRANQPQHF.

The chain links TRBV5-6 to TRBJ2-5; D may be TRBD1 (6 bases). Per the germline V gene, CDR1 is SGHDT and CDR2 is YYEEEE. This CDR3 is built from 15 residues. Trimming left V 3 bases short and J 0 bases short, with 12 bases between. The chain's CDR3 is CASSSTGKYQETQYF. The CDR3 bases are TGTGCCAGCAGCTCAACAGGGAAGTACCAAGAGACCCAGTACTTC.

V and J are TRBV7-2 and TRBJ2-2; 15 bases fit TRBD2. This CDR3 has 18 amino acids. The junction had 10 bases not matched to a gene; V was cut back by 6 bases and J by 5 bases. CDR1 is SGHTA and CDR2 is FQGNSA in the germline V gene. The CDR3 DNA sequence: TGTGCCAGCAGACCGAGGACTAGCGGGGGGGCAGGGACCGGGGAGCTGTTTTTT. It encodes CASRPRTSGGAGTGELFF.

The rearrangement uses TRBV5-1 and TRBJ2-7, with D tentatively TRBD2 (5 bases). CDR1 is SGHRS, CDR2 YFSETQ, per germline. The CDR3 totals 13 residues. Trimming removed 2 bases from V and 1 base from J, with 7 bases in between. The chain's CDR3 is CASSFGGSYEQYF. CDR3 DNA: TGCGCCAGCAGCTTTGGCGGGTCCTACGAGCAGTACTTC.

CDR3 loop: CSVVSAGETEAFF. DNA for the CDR3: TGCAGCGTTGTTTCGGCAGGCGAGACTGAAGCTTTCTTT. The chain links TRBV29-1 to TRBJ1-1; D gene ambiguous. The CDR3 runs 13 residues. Germline values: CDR1 SQVTM, CDR2 ANQGSEA. The ends were cut back, 4 bases at V and 5 bases at J, with 14 bases in the middle.

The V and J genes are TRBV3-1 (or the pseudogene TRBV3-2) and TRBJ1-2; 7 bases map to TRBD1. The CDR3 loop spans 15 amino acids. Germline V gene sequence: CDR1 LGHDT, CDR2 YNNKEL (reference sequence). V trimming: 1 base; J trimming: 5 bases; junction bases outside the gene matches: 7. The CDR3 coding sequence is TGTGCCAGCAGCCAAGTCCCGGACAGGAGGTATGGCTACACCTTC. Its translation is CASSQVPDRRYGYTF.

CDR3 protein: CAWSLGGPLILNNYGYTF. The CDR3 DNA follows: TGTGCCTGGAGTCTTGGTGGGCCCCTGATTCTAAATAACTATGGCTACACCTTC. The chain employs TRBV30 and TRBJ1-2; D call uncertain. Trimming shortened V by 2 bases and J by 1 base, and 23 bases separated the two germline ends. The CDR3 contains 18 residues. Germline assignment: CDR1 GTSNPN and CDR2 SVGIG (reference sequence).

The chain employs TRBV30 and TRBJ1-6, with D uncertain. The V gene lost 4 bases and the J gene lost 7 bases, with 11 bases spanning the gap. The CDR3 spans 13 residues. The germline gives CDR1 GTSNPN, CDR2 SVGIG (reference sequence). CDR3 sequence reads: CAWNLAENSPLHF. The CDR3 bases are TGTGCCTGGAATCTAGCAGAGAATTCACCCCTCCACTTT.

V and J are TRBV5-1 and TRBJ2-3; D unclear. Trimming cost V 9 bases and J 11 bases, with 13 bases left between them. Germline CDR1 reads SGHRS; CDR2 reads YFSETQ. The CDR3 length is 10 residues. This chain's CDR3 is CAIRPSRQYF. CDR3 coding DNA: TGCGCCATCCGACCCTCTAGGCAGTATTTT.